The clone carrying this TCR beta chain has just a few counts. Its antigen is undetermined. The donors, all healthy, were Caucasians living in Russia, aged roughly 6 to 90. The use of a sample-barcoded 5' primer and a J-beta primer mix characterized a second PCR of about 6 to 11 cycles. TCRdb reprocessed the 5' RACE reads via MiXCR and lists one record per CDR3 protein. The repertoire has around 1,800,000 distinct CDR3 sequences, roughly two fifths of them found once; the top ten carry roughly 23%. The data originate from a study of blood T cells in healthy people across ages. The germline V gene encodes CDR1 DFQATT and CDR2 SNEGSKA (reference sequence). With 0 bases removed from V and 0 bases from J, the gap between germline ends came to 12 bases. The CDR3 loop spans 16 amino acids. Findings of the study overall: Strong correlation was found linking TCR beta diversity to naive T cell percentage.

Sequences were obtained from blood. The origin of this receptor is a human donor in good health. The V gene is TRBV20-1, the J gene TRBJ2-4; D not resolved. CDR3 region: CSARDRRTLAKNIQYF. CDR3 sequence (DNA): TGCAGTGCTAGAGATCGCAGAACTCTAGCCAAAAACATTCAGTACTTC.